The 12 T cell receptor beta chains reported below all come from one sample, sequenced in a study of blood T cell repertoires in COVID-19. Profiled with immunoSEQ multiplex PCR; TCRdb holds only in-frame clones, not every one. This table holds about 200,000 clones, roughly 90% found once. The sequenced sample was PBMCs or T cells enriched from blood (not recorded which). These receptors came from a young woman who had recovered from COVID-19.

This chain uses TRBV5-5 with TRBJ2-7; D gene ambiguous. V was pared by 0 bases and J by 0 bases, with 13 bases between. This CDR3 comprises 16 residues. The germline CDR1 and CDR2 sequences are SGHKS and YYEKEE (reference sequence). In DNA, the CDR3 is TGTGCCAGCAGCTTGGAGTTTGGTTTGAGCTCCTACGAGCAGTACTTC. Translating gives CASSLEFGLSSYEQYF.

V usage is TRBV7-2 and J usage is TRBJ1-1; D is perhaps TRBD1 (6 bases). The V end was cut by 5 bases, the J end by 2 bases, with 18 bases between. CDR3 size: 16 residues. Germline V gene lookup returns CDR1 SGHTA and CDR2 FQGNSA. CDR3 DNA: TGTGCCAGCAGCCCCGGGACACCGCTCAGAAACACTGAAGCTTTCTTT. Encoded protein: CASSPGTPLRNTEAFF.

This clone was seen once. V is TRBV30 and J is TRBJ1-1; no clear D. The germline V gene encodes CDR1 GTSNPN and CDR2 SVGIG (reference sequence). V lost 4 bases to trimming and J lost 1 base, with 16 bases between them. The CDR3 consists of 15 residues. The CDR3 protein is CAWKVWALQNTEAFF. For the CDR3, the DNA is TGTGCCTGGAAAGTTTGGGCATTACAGAACACTGAAGCTTTCTTT. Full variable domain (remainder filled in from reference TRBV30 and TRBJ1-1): SQTIHQWPATLVQPVGSPLSLECTVEGTSNPNLYWYRQAAGRGLQLLFYSVGIGQISSEVPQNLSASRPQDRQFILSSKKLLLSDSGFYLCAWKVWALQNTEAFFGQGTRLTVV.

CDR3 nucleotides: TGTGCCAGCAGCTTAAGGGGAACACAGGGCAGGTATAATTCACCCCTCCACTTT. It translates to CASSLRGTQGRYNSPLHF. The chain uses TRBV11-2 and TRBJ1-6, with D perhaps TRBD1 (6 bases). Trimming cost V 2 bases and J 4 bases, with 18 bases left between them. This CDR3 is 18 amino acids long. Germline loops: CDR1 SGHAT, CDR2 FQNNGV.

CDR3 in amino acids: CASSLSYRLVYNEQFF. The CDR3 nucleotides read TGTGCCAGCAGTTTATCATACCGACTAGTGTACAATGAGCAGTTCTTC. V and J are TRBV27 and TRBJ2-1; a weak D match, TRBD2 (6 bases). CDR3 size: 16 residues. Germline-derived CDR1 and CDR2 are MNHEY and SMNVEV (reference sequence). V shed 0 bases and J shed 4 bases, with 13 bases lying between them.

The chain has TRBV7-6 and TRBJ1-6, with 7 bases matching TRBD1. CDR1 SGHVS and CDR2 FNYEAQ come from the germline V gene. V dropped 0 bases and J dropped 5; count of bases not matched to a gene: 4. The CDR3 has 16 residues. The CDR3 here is CASSLASGQNNSPLHF. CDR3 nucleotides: TGTGCCAGCAGCTTAGCGTCGGGACAGAATAATTCACCCCTCCACTTT.

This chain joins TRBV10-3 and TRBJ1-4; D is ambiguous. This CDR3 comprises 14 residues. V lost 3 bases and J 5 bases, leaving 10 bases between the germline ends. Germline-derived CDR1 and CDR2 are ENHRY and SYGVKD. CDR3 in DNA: TGTGCCATCAGTGATAGAGGCCCAAATGAAAAACTGTTTTTT. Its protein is CAISDRGPNEKLFF.

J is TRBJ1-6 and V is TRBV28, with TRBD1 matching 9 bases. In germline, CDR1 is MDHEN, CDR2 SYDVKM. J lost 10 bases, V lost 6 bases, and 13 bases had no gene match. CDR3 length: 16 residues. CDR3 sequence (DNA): TGTGCCAGCAGGGGCGCACCGGGACAGGGAGGATCACCCCTCCACTTT. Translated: CASRGAPGQGGSPLHF.

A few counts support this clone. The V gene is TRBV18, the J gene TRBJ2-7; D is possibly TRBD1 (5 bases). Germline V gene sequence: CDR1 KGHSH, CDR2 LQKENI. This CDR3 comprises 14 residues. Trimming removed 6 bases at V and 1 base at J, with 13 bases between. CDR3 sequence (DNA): TGTGCCAGCTCCAGGGCAGCATCTTCCTACGAGCAGTACTTC. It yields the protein CASSRAASSYEQYF.

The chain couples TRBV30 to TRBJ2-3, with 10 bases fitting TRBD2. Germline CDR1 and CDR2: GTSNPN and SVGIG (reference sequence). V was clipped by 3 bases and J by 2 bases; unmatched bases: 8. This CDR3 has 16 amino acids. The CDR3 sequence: CAWRRSTSGYTDTQYF. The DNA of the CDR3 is TGTGCCTGGAGACGGTCGACTAGCGGGTACACAGATACGCAGTATTTT.

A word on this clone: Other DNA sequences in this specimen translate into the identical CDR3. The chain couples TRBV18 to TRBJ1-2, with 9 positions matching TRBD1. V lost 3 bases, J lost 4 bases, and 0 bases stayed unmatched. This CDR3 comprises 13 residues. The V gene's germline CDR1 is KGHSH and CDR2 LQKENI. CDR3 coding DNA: TGTGCCAGCTCACCGGACAGGGGCTATGGCTACACCTTC. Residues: CASSPDRGYGYTF.

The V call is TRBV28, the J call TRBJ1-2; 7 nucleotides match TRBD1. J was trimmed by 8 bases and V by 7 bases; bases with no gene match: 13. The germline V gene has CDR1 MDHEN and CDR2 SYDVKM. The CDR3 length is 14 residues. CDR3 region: CASTRRQGAGGYTF. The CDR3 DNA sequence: TGTGCCAGCACCAGACGACAGGGTGCGGGCGGCTACACCTTC.